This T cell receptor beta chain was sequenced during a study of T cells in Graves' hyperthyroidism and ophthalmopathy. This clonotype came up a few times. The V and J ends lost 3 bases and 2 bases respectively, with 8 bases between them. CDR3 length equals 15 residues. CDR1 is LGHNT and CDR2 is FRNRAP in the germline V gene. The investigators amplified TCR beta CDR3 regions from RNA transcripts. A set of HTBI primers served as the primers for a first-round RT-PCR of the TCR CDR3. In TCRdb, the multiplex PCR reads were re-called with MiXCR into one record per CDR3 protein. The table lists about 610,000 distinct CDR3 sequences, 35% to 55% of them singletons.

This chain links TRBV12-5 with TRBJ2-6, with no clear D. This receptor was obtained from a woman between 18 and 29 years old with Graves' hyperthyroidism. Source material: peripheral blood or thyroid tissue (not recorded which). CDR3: CASGFGVAGANVLTF. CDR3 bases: TGTGCTAGTGGTTTCGGAGTTGCTGGGGCCAACGTCCTGACTTTC.